What follows describes a single T cell receptor (beta chain). Its antigen is currently unknown. This sample is part of a study of post-analysis software for immune sequencing data. Incorporated into the TCR beta cDNA libraries were unique molecular identifiers, which served to reduce PCR and sequencing biases. TCRdb reanalysed the PCR reads using MiXCR and keeps one entry per CDR3 protein. Found here are approximately 360,000 distinct CDR3 sequences, around 33% of them singletons; the top ten hold about an eighth. Findings and caveats of the study: Compared against controls, patients with multiple sclerosis displayed significantly lower normalized Chao1 diversity.

Sequenced input: blood. This receptor was identified in a girl between 10 and 17 years old with multiple sclerosis.

The CDR3 region has the DNA TGTGCCAGCAGACACCCAGAAGGGCGGGGGAGCACAGATACGCAGTATTTT. Translated, it gives CASRHPEGRGSTDTQYF. This chain connects TRBV28 to TRBJ2-3; 7 nucleotides line up with TRBD2. This CDR3 contains 17 residues. From germline, CDR1 is MDHEN and CDR2 SYDVKM. The trim removed 6 bases at V and 0 bases at J, leaving 12 bases unmatched.